The 14 T cell receptor beta chains in this list originate from one sample, sequenced in a study of shared clonotypes between healthy human individuals. Measured with immunoSEQ multiplex PCR; TCRdb has only the in-frame clones, and not every one. The sample holds some 2,500,000 clones, over 85% seen once. The sequencing sample was made of naive CD4+ T cells from PBMCs. Subset described: CD45RA+ positively selected. All receptors derive from a young man in good health. Some clones in this sample may be carry-over from other donors' samples.

CDR3 in amino acids: CASSLLFRPAYSNQPQHF. CDR3 in DNA: TGTGCCAGCAGTTTATTGTTCCGGCCAGCTTATAGCAATCAGCCCCAGCATTTT. V is TRBV28 and J is TRBJ1-5, with no clear D. Germline V gene sequence: CDR1 MDHEN, CDR2 SYDVKM. CDR3 length: 18 residues. V was trimmed by 1 base and J by 0 bases, leaving 16 bases between them.

The chain is built from TRBV2 and TRBJ2-1; no firm D call. The V end was cut by 6 bases, the J end by 5 bases, with 11 bases between. The CDR3 is made up of 13 amino acids. Looked up from germline, CDR1 is SNHLY and CDR2 is FYNNEI. The CDR3 reads CASRYYGDNEQFF. DNA for the CDR3: TGTGCCAGCAGGTATTACGGAGACAATGAGCAGTTCTTC.

The V gene is TRBV7-2, the J gene TRBJ2-1, with 11 bases matching TRBD2. Germline loops: CDR1 SGHTA, CDR2 FQGNSA. CDR3 length: 16 residues. The V gene end was trimmed by 1 base and the J gene end by 6 bases; junction bases not matched to a gene: 5. The CDR3 reads CASSLVVLAGGNEQFF. Here the CDR3 DNA reads TGTGCCAGCAGCTTAGTTGTTCTAGCGGGAGGCAATGAGCAGTTCTTC.

The V and J genes are TRBV5-1 and TRBJ2-3; 12 nucleotides agree with TRBD2. Losses at the gene ends were 4 bases for V and 10 bases for J; bases not matched to a gene: 10. The CDR3 sequence is 15 residues long. The germline V gene encodes CDR1 SGHRS and CDR2 YFSETQ. The CDR3 sequence is CASSLLTSGSGAQYF. The CDR3 DNA is TGCGCCAGCAGCCTACTGACTAGCGGGAGTGGAGCGCAGTATTTT.

The CDR3 DNA is TGTGCCAGCAGAGTGGCGGGACAGGGCAAAAATCAGCCCCAGCATTTT. It encodes CASRVAGQGKNQPQHF. The chain is built from TRBV28 and TRBJ1-5; 9 positions match TRBD1. Germline CDR1 MDHEN, CDR2 SYDVKM. CDR3 size: 16 residues. The ends lost 6 bases at V and 4 bases at J; junction bases unmatched: 10.

The V call is TRBV29-1, the J call TRBJ2-7; no firm D call. The CDR3 contains 13 residues. Trimming took 4 bases from V and 0 from J, leaving 10 bases between them. CDR1 and CDR2 (germline): SQVTM, ANQGSEA. CDR3 residues: CSVVGLVSYEQYF. Here the CDR3 DNA reads TGCAGCGTTGTGGGCCTAGTCTCCTACGAGCAGTACTTC.

The chain combines TRBV11-1 with TRBJ2-1; D is ambiguous. The germline CDR1 and CDR2 sequences are SGHAT and FQDESV (reference sequence). This CDR3 comprises 17 residues. V lost 6 bases to trimming and J lost 5 bases, with 23 bases between them. This chain's CDR3 is CASSFTGSETVHNEQFF. The CDR3 DNA reads as TGTGCCAGCAGTTTTACCGGGTCTGAGACGGTTCACAATGAGCAGTTCTTC. Based on the CDR3 plus reference TRBV11-1 and TRBJ2-1, the full variable domain is EAEVAQSPRYKITEKSQAVAFWCDPISGHATLYWYRQILGQGPELLVQFQDESVVDDSQLPKDRFSAERLKGVDSTLKIQPAELGDSAMYLCASSFTGSETVHNEQFFGPGTRLTVL.

The chain carries TRBV21-1 and TRBJ1-3; TRBD1, as called in the table, went unchecked against the DNA. TRBV21-1 is marked as a pseudogene. The CDR3 has 18 residues. The CDR3, as DNA: TGTGCCAGCAGAACCAATCGGACAATCAGACCTCCTGGAAACACCATATATTTT. Residues: CASRTNRTIRPPGNTIYF.

V gene TRBV5-1 combines with J gene TRBJ2-7; 12 bases map to TRBD2. Germline CDR1 reads SGHRS; CDR2 reads YFSETQ. The CDR3 length is 16 residues. The V and J ends lost 3 bases and 1 base, in that order; junction bases with no gene match: 5. The CDR3 loop reads CASSSNGLAGSYEQYF. CDR3 bases: TGCGCCAGCAGCTCCAACGGACTAGCGGGGTCCTACGAGCAGTACTTC.

The chain has TRBV5-1 and TRBJ2-1, with D uncertain. Trimming removed 4 bases from V and 0 bases from J, with 11 bases in between. Germline V gene data show CDR1 as SGHRS and CDR2 as YFSETQ. The CDR3 has 15 residues. The CDR3 spells CASSLYADSYNEQFF. As DNA, the CDR3 is TGCGCCAGCAGCCTCTACGCGGACTCCTACAATGAGCAGTTCTTC. The variable domain in full, with the rest retrieved from reference TRBV5-1 and TRBJ2-1, is KAGVTQTPRYLIKTRGQQVTLSCSPISGHRSVSWYQQTPGQGLQFLFEYFSETQRNKGNFPGRFSGRQFSNSRSEMNVSTLELGDSALYLCASSLYADSYNEQFFGPGTRLTVL.

V and J are TRBV5-4 and TRBJ2-7, with D perhaps assigned TRBD1 or TRBD2 (5 bases each). In germline, CDR1 is SGHNT, CDR2 YYREEE (reference sequence). Trimming took 2 bases from V and 5 from J, leaving 8 bases between them. This CDR3 region has 12 residues. The CDR3 reads CASSFRDHEQYF. The CDR3 nucleotides read TGTGCCAGCAGCTTCCGGGACCACGAGCAGTACTTC.

The table lists this clone with a count of one. The rearrangement joins TRBV4-3 to TRBJ2-7; TRBD2 matches 12 bases. The CDR3 extends over 17 amino acids. J was trimmed by 4 bases and V by 3 bases; bases with no gene match: 10. The germline gives CDR1 LGHNA, CDR2 YSLEER. CDR3 sequence: CASSQRRLGTSGYEQYF. The CDR3 coding sequence is TGCGCCAGCAGCCAGAGACGCCTAGGGACTAGCGGGTACGAGCAGTACTTC.

The genes are TRBV9 and TRBJ1-1; D is undetermined. Germline V gene sequence: CDR1 SGDLS, CDR2 YYNGEE. The V gene lost 1 base and the J gene lost 6 bases, with 13 bases spanning the gap. CDR3 length: 14 residues. The CDR3 coding sequence is TGTGCCAGCAGCGTACTGGTGACGGGGTCTGAAGCTTTCTTT. This translates into CASSVLVTGSEAFF.

This clone came up once. The chain links TRBV7-3 to TRBJ2-2; D is perhaps TRBD1 (6 bases). This CDR3 is 16 amino acids long. Germline loops: CDR1 SGHTA, CDR2 FQGTGA. The germline V and J ends were trimmed by 5 bases and 1 base, with 14 bases remaining between them. The CDR3 loop is CASSRTVGGNTGELFF. DNA for the CDR3: TGTGCCAGCAGCAGGACAGTCGGCGGGAACACCGGGGAGCTGTTTTTT. The variable domain in full, with the rest retrieved from reference TRBV7-3 and TRBJ2-2, is GAGVSQTPSNKVTEKGKYVELRCDPISGHTALYWYRQSLGQGPEFLIYFQGTGAADDSGLPNDRFFAVRPEGSVSTLKIQRTERGDSAVYLCASSRTVGGNTGELFFGEGSRLTVL.